This T cell receptor (beta chain) was captured in a study of OX40 agonist ivuxolimab in advanced cancers. A note on the overall study: Ivuxolimab was an agonistic, fully human IgG2 monoclonal antibody directed against OX40 (CD134), a costimulatory receptor. Patients were allowed to have had prior anti-PD-1, anti-PD-L1 or anti-CTLA-4 therapy, and less than 45% of the dose-escalation patients had previously received checkpoint inhibitors. The paper reports the monotherapy dose-escalation portion (N ≈ 50 patients) of the phase I ivuxolimab trial. Intravenous ivuxolimab was administered to patients every 2 weeks at six dose levels: 0.01, 0.1, 0.3, 1.5, 3 and 10 mg/kg. Three dose-escalation patients achieved partial responses, one with hepatocellular carcinoma and two with cutaneous melanoma. A male proportion of roughly 80% and a mean age of roughly 55 years, ranging from 23 to 79, were recorded for the dose-escalation cohort. Of the roughly 51 patients in dose escalation, 19 had hepatocellular carcinoma, about 15 had melanoma, 9 had renal cell carcinoma and 9 had head and neck cancer. The purpose of peripheral TCRbeta sequencing was to test whether ivuxolimab changed TCR sequence diversity and led to clonal T-cell expansion.

Note on this clone: No antigen is known for it. Base qualities are not recorded, but no much larger clone differs from it by a single base. Other DNA variants within this sample encode the same CDR3.

Patients with a history of autoimmune disease or receiving systemic immunosuppression were excluded from the trial. In every dose cohort, peripheral blood was drawn for TCR sequencing at baseline, cycle 4 day 1, and cycle 7 day 1. The samples were taken from a phase I, first-in-human, multicenter, open-label dose-escalation trial of ivuxolimab. Adults with locally advanced or metastatic head and neck squamous cell, hepatocellular, melanoma or renal cell carcinoma were enrolled in the trial. Before TCR sequencing, CD4+ T cells and CD8+ T cells were sorted from peripheral blood as separate populations. To sequence the TCRbeta CDR3 region, genomic DNA was isolated from the sorted cells. The immunoSEQ Assay was used to sequence the TCRbeta CDR3 regions. Entries here come from immuneACCESS through TCRdb and include only in-frame sequences with V and J called. Some clones fail to appear in such tables; in the studies checked, an unresolved V gene covers under half of the shortfall, and the cause of the remainder is unknown. This sample has roughly 79,000 clones in its table, and about 85% of those were observed once. The biggest ten clones account for roughly a sixth of the sample.

The research as a whole found: At doses of 0.1 to 3.0 mg/kg, clonal expansion of both CD4+ and CD8+ blood T cells was observed from baseline to week 6. Which antigens the clonally expanded peripheral T cells were specific for was not determined. Partial responders in the 0.1-3.0 mg/kg groups had among the lowest normalized peripheral clonal expansion, especially among CD8+ T cells. Low levels of normalized T-cell clonal expansion were also seen in some patients who did not respond. On average, CD8+ T cells showed more expanded clones than CD4+ T cells after ivuxolimab.

Measured from the cysteine to the phenylalanine, the CDR3 is 11 residues long. Only the CDR3 DNA is retained, 33 bases long and in frame from the first base. V lost 3 bases and J lost 6 bases; the stretch between them is 6 bases long. In the germline V gene (reference sequence), CDR1 corresponds to SEHNR and CDR2 to FQNEAQ. This sequence uses TRBV7-9 and TRBJ2-7; the D gene remains uncertain. The TCR was taken from an adult with an advanced solid tumor such as melanoma, head and neck, liver or kidney cancer. The sample here was CD4+ or CD8+ T cells sorted from blood, taken in a trial of the OX40 agonist ivuxolimab. The nucleotides are TGTGCCAGCAGCTTCGGTGGCGAGCAGTACTTC. Its protein product is CASSFGGEQYF.